This passage covers 30 T cell receptor beta chains from one sample sequenced in a study of lymphopenia after photon versus proton radiotherapy. Using immunoSEQ multiplex PCR, the repertoire was profiled, and TCRdb retains in-frame clones only, with some absent. The sample holds approximately 91,000 clones; about 83% are singletons and the top ten take over 1.2%. Sequencing used peripheral blood, obtained from a patient treated with proton-based radiotherapy. The origin of the receptors is a man aged 55 to 70 with pancreatic cancer.

As regards this clone: Other DNA variants within this sample encode the same CDR3. The chain recombines TRBV18 with TRBJ2-1, with 9 bases lining up with TRBD2. The CDR3 spans 17 residues. Per germline, CDR1 KGHSH and CDR2 LQKENI. The trim removed 0 bases at V and 3 bases at J, leaving 6 bases unmatched. The DNA for the CDR3 is TGTGCCAGCTCACCACCGGGTCTAGCGGGAAACTACAATGAGCAGTTCTTC. Translation: CASSPPGLAGNYNEQFF.

The chain couples TRBV28 to TRBJ2-6; D possibly corresponds to TRBD1 (6 bases). V was shortened by 7 bases and J by 1 base, with 11 bases between the two germline ends. Per the germline V gene, CDR1 is MDHEN and CDR2 is SYDVKM. This CDR3 spans 15 amino acids. Here the CDR3 DNA reads TGTGCCAGCAATGCAGGGGCTTCTGGGGCCAACGTCCTGACTTTC. This translates into CASNAGASGANVLTF. The entire variable domain, with the rest obtained from reference TRBV28 and TRBJ2-6, is as follows: DVKVTQSSRYLVKRTGEKVFLECVQDMDHENMFWYRQDPGLGLRLIYFSYDVKMKEKGDIPEGYSVSREKKERFSLILESASTNQTSMYLCASNAGASGANVLTFGAGSRLTVL.

The chain has TRBV19 and TRBJ1-4; 8 bases map to TRBD1. Looked up from germline, CDR1 is LNHDA and CDR2 is SQIVND (reference sequence). This CDR3 has 16 amino acids. V shed 4 bases and J 4 bases; nucleotides not matched to a gene: 8. Here the CDR3 DNA reads TGTGCCAGTAGTAGACGACAGGGGCCCGTTAATGAAAAACTGTTTTTT. Translation: CASSRRQGPVNEKLFF.

The CDR3 bases are TGTGCCAGCACCCTTCAGGTTTCTAGCACAGATACGCAGTATTTT. Encoded protein: CASTLQVSSTDTQYF. This sequence joins TRBV7-2 and TRBJ2-3; D not certain. V gave up 7 bases and J gave up 0 bases, with 14 bases separating them. Per the germline V gene, CDR1 is SGHTA and CDR2 is FQGNSA. There are 15 residues in the CDR3.

The chain carries TRBV2 and TRBJ2-3, with 7 bases matching TRBD2. The CDR3 extends over 16 amino acids. Germline V CDR1 and CDR2: SNHLY, FYNNEI. V dropped 0 bases and J dropped 7; count of bases not matched to a gene: 10. CDR3: CASSEARGGSRNTQYF. CDR3 sequence (DNA): TGTGCCAGCAGTGAAGCGCGTGGCGGGAGTCGCAATACGCAGTATTTT.

The chain combines TRBV11-3 with TRBJ1-1; D gene ambiguous. Trimming pared 1 base from V and 3 bases from J, leaving 15 bases between. The CDR3 contains 16 residues. Germline CDR1 SGHNT, CDR2 YENEEA. The CDR3, as DNA: TGTGCCAGCAGCTTAGGGGTGGGGAAATGGGACACTGAAGCTTTCTTT. Residues: CASSLGVGKWDTEAFF.

The J gene is TRBJ2-5, the V gene TRBV28, with D maybe TRBD1 (6 bases). Germline CDR1 MDHEN, CDR2 SYDVKM. V was pared by 6 bases and J by 3 bases, with 20 bases between. The CDR3 length is 16 residues. CDR3 sequence: CASSRPTAGQKETQYF. Written as DNA, the CDR3 is TGTGCCAGCAGCCGACCCACGGCCGGACAGAAAGAGACCCAGTACTTC. The full variable domain, rest sourced from reference TRBV28 and TRBJ2-5, is DVKVTQSSRYLVKRTGEKVFLECVQDMDHENMFWYRQDPGLGLRLIYFSYDVKMKEKGDIPEGYSVSREKKERFSLILESASTNQTSMYLCASSRPTAGQKETQYFGPGTRLLVL.

The V call is TRBV6-5, the J call TRBJ2-5, with 9 bases lining up with TRBD1. The germline gives CDR1 MNHEY, CDR2 SVGAGI. This CDR3 region has 15 residues. V was clipped by 1 base and J by 5 bases; unmatched bases: 5. The CDR3 loop reads CASSYLQGAWETQYF. In nucleotides, the CDR3 is TGTGCCAGCAGTTACTTACAGGGGGCGTGGGAGACCCAGTACTTC.

The genes are TRBV30 and TRBJ2-6, with D possibly TRBD2 on 6 matching bases. In germline, CDR1 is GTSNPN, CDR2 SVGIG (reference sequence). Between the trimmed V and J ends, which lost 5 bases and 0 bases, there was a span of 11 bases. The CDR3 sequence is 15 residues long. CDR3 loop: CAWGDGGSGANVLTF. CDR3 nucleotide sequence: TGTGCCTGGGGGGACGGGGGCTCTGGGGCCAACGTCCTGACTTTC.

J is TRBJ2-7 and V is TRBV28, with D tentatively TRBD1 (6 bases). Germline V CDR1 and CDR2: MDHEN, SYDVKM. V dropped 5 bases and J dropped 5 bases, with 13 bases sitting between them. This CDR3 has 13 residues. The CDR3 DNA reads TGTGCCAGCAGTCGGTCAAACAGGGACGAGCAGTACTTC. It specifies CASSRSNRDEQYF.

This chain connects TRBV5-1 to TRBJ1-1; D unresolved. This CDR3 comprises 16 residues. The V end was cut by 5 bases, the J end by 3 bases, with 20 bases between. Germline CDR1 reads SGHRS; CDR2 reads YFSETQ. CDR3 loop: CASRLRTAGRYTEAFF. In nucleotides, the CDR3 is TGCGCCAGCAGACTACGGACGGCTGGTAGATACACTGAAGCTTTCTTT.

The chain combines TRBV6-1 with TRBJ1-5, with D unclear. Trimming pared 1 base from V and 6 bases from J, leaving 7 bases between. Germline-derived CDR1 and CDR2 are MNHNS and SASEGT. The CDR3 totals 13 residues. Written as DNA, the CDR3 is TGTGCCAGCAGTGAAGGATTGGGTCAGCCCCAGCATTTT. Its protein is CASSEGLGQPQHF.

The rearrangement uses TRBV18 and TRBJ2-1, with D unresolved. This CDR3 has 14 amino acids. V was shortened by 6 bases and J by 0 bases, with 9 bases between the two germline ends. The V gene's germline CDR1 is KGHSH and CDR2 LQKENI. The CDR3 coding sequence is TGTGCCAGCTCTGACACCAGCTCCTACAATGAGCAGTTCTTC. Its translation is CASSDTSSYNEQFF.

The genes are TRBV7-3 and TRBJ2-1; the D call may be TRBD1 or TRBD2 (5 bases each). There are 13 residues in the CDR3. Trimming took off 2 bases at V and 7 bases at J, with 9 bases between the two ends. The V gene's germline CDR1 is SGHTA and CDR2 FQGTGA. This chain's CDR3 is CASSLGTVNEQFF. The CDR3 coding sequence is TGTGCCAGCAGCTTAGGGACGGTGAATGAGCAGTTCTTC.

The chain links TRBV27 to TRBJ1-1; tentatively, D is TRBD1 (6 bases). The CDR3 sequence is 14 residues long. V was cut by 5 bases and J by 1 base, with 11 bases left in between. Germline lookup yields CDR1 MNHEY and CDR2 SMNVEV (reference sequence). The CDR3 coding sequence is TGTGCCAGCAGTACAGGGCCCCCGAACACTGAAGCTTTCTTT. Amino acids: CASSTGPPNTEAFF.

The chain links TRBV5-1 to TRBJ2-6; D is unresolved. The V gene's germline CDR1 is SGHRS and CDR2 YFSETQ. V lost 1 base to trimming and J lost 1 base, with 6 bases between them. The CDR3 sequence is 15 residues long. The CDR3 DNA is TGCGCCAGCAGCTTGATAGGGTCTGGGGCCAACGTCCTGACTTTC. Protein sequence: CASSLIGSGANVLTF.

The rearrangement uses TRBV29-1 and TRBJ2-1; 11 positions match TRBD2. The trim removed 1 base at V and 7 bases at J, leaving 6 bases unmatched. The CDR3 covers 15 residues. Per the germline V gene, CDR1 is SQVTM and CDR2 is ANQGSEA. The CDR3 bases are TGCAGCGTTGAAGGTCTAGCGGGAGGAAGAAATGAGCAGTTCTTC. This sequence encodes CSVEGLAGGRNEQFF.

V is TRBV6-5 and J is TRBJ1-3; tentatively, D is TRBD1 (6 bases). V was pared by 4 bases and J by 1 base, with 11 bases between. Looked up from germline, CDR1 is MNHEY and CDR2 is SVGAGI. CDR3 length equals 15 residues. The CDR3, as DNA: TGTGCCAGCAGTTCTACAGGGCAATCTGGAAACACCATATATTTT. It specifies CASSSTGQSGNTIYF.

This chain uses TRBV19 with TRBJ1-1; possible D gene TRBD1, 6 bases. Per the germline V gene, CDR1 is LNHDA and CDR2 is SQIVND (reference sequence). Deletions cut 6 bases from V and 4 bases from J, with 12 bases between. This CDR3 spans 13 amino acids. The CDR3 nucleotides read TGTGCCAGTAGAAACTCAGGGGTCACTGAAGCTTTCTTT. Amino acid sequence: CASRNSGVTEAFF.

The chain carries TRBV11-2 and TRBJ2-3; D assignment may be TRBD1 or TRBD2 (5 bases each). The CDR3 runs 16 residues. In germline, CDR1 is SGHAT, CDR2 FQNNGV. Trimming took off 1 base at V and 6 bases at J, with 17 bases between the two ends. CDR3 protein: CASSLVRGHVGDTQYF. CDR3 DNA: TGTGCCAGCAGCTTAGTGAGGGGTCATGTGGGCGATACGCAGTATTTT.

This clone was picked up one time. CDR3: CASSPSLGEPKQGEQFF. The CDR3, as DNA: TGTGCCAGCTCACCATCATTAGGAGAACCTAAACAAGGGGAGCAGTTCTTC. The chain uses TRBV18 and TRBJ2-1, with D unresolved. Germline CDR1 and CDR2: KGHSH and LQKENI. This CDR3 comprises 17 residues. Deletions cut 2 bases from V and 10 bases from J, with 24 bases between.

V is TRBV2 and J is TRBJ2-4; the D gene is possibly TRBD2 (6 bases). This CDR3 comprises 11 residues. V was pared by 7 bases and J by 13 bases, with 14 bases between. CDR1 is SNHLY, CDR2 FYNNEI, per germline. DNA for the CDR3: TGTGCCAGCACCCTCGGGAGTCGCCAGTACTTC. Translated: CASTLGSRQYF.

The V and J genes are TRBV7-2 and TRBJ2-6, with 8 bases that match TRBD1. This CDR3 is built from 15 residues. The germline V gene has CDR1 SGHTA and CDR2 FQGNSA. J lost 9 bases, V lost 4 bases, and 8 bases had no gene match. The CDR3 spells CASSSTGTGLNVLTF. The CDR3 DNA sequence: TGTGCCAGCAGCTCAACCGGGACAGGCCTCAACGTCCTGACTTTC.

The V call is TRBV23-1, the J call TRBJ2-1, with 11 bases fitting TRBD2. TRBV23-1 is an open reading frame whose function is uncertain. Unmatched junction bases numbered 15, after V lost 3 bases and J lost 5 bases. CDR3 length: 19 amino acids. The CDR3 region has the DNA TGCGCCAGCAGTCATTCCGGGACTAGCGGAGACTACGTCAACAATGAGCAGTTCTTC. Amino acid sequence: CASSHSGTSGDYVNNEQFF.

The chain recombines TRBV27 with TRBJ2-1; TRBD2 aligns across 13 bases. The V gene's germline CDR1 is MNHEY and CDR2 SMNVEV (reference sequence). J was trimmed by 7 bases and V by 6 bases; bases with no gene match: 9. The CDR3 is 16 amino acids. The CDR3 protein is CASSGGLAGVYNEQFF. The DNA for the CDR3 is TGTGCCAGCAGCGGAGGACTAGCGGGAGTGTATAATGAGCAGTTCTTC.

This sequence joins TRBV6-1 and TRBJ2-7; TRBD1 might be the D (5 bases). The CDR3 length is 13 residues. CDR1 MNHNS and CDR2 SASEGT come from the germline V gene. V lost 7 bases, J lost 6 bases, and 16 bases lay in between. In DNA, the CDR3 is TGTGCCAGCATACAGGCATTGGTAGGCGAGCAGTACTTC. Translating gives CASIQALVGEQYF.

This chain uses TRBV27 with TRBJ1-5, with 10 nucleotides matching TRBD1. The CDR3 sequence is 16 residues long. The junction had 9 bases not matched to a gene; V was cut back by 3 bases and J by 7 bases. CDR1 is MNHEY, CDR2 SMNVEV, per germline (reference sequence). CDR3 region: CASSFEGTGDRQPQHF. CDR3 coding DNA: TGTGCCAGCAGTTTTGAGGGGACAGGGGATCGACAGCCCCAGCATTTT.

CDR3 sequence (DNA): TGTGCCTTGGAAGGCTCAAGATTCTACGAGCAGTACTTC. Residues: CALEGSRFYEQYF. The gene calls are TRBV30 and TRBJ2-7; D call uncertain. V was trimmed by 7 bases and J by 3 bases, leaving 16 bases between them. The CDR3 is 13 residues long. The germline gives CDR1 GTSNPN, CDR2 SVGIG (reference sequence).

With regard to this clone: The same CDR3 can be traced to other DNA sequences in this sample. V usage is TRBV4-1 and J usage is TRBJ2-7, with TRBD1 identical over 7 bases. The V gene end was trimmed by 5 bases and the J gene end by 1 base; junction bases not matched to a gene: 5. CDR3 size: 14 residues. Germline-derived CDR1 and CDR2 are MGHRA and YSYEKL. CDR3 region: CASSSWTGSYEQYF. In DNA, the CDR3 is TGCGCCAGCAGCTCCTGGACAGGATCCTACGAGCAGTACTTC.

The chain links TRBV19 to TRBJ1-1, with 7 nucleotides matching TRBD1. Germline-derived CDR1 and CDR2 are LNHDA and SQIVND (reference sequence). CDR3 length: 15 amino acids. V gave up 3 bases and J gave up 1 base; unmatched junction bases: 5. The CDR3 loop reads CASSITGTANTEAFF. CDR3 in DNA: TGTGCCAGTAGTATTACCGGGACAGCGAACACTGAAGCTTTCTTT.